The clone carrying this T cell receptor beta chain has only one observation. The data were produced by immunoSEQ multiplex PCR, yet TCRdb's version contains in-frame clones alone and is incomplete. The data contain about 820,000 clones, around 93% of them singletons. V lost 2 bases, J lost 4 bases, and 11 bases lay in between. Germline V CDR1 and CDR2: MNHNS, SASEGT. The CDR3 length is 14 residues. This sample stems from a study of shared clonotypes between healthy human individuals. Study-level background: Each donor contributed plates that comprised three CD4 naive, three CD4 memory, two CD8 naive and one CD8 memory.

Terminally differentiated effector memory CD45RA+ cells were left out of the naive CD8 fraction, which was CD45RO-negative and positively selected for CCR7. This rearrangement joins TRBV6-1 to TRBJ1-1, with D perhaps TRBD1 (5 bases). The source material was naive CD8+ T cells sorted from blood. This clonotype was obtained from a man aged 25 to 40 in good health. Here the CDR3 DNA reads TGTGCCAGCAGTGAAATGGGGGGGAGCACTGAAGCTTTCTTT. The encoded protein is CASSEMGGSTEAFF.